This TCR beta chain was captured by sequencing in a study of naive and memory T cell subsets. Overall study results and limits: Clonotypes here are unpaired alpha or beta chain sequences. Naive repertoires, especially CD8, held a few larger clonotypes, possibly memory cells re-expressing CD45RA.

Both TRBC1 and TRBC2 were covered by a beta constant-region primer of two equimolar oligonucleotides. TCRdb reprocessed the UMI-ligation and nested PCR reads via MiXCR and lists one record per CDR3 protein. The sample contains roughly 140,000 distinct CDR3 sequences, about 18% of which appear only once. The V segment lost 6 bases and the J segment 0 bases; nucleotides outside the gene matches: 16. CDR3 length: 19 amino acids. Germline V CDR1 and CDR2: DFQATT, SNEGSKA (reference sequence). Of note for this clonotype: The target antigen is unknown.

The receptor was derived from a human donor in good health. The chain carries TRBV20-1 and TRBJ2-4; 11 nucleotides match TRBD2. The sequenced sample was naive CD4+ T cells from blood. This CDR3 reads CSAIIVLAGGPLAKNIQYF. For the CDR3, the DNA is TGCAGTGCCATCATTGTGCTAGCGGGAGGTCCATTAGCCAAAAACATTCAGTACTTC.